This TCR beta chain appears in the sequencing data of a study of T cell responses to AZD1222 COVID-19 vaccine. Of note for this clone: Its specificity is not known.

Study-wide findings and caveats: Seropositivity was recorded at baseline in only five to seven AZD1222 recipients. Once two AZD1222 doses were given, Spike-specific TCR breadth and depth went up.

Method: immunoSEQ multiplex PCR; TCRdb's copy keeps in-frame clones and lacks some. The data show fewer than 200,000 clones, with over 85% seen just once and 3.5% to 4% held by the top ten. Trimming cost V 1 base and J 12 bases, with 7 bases left between them. Germline CDR1 is SEHNR and CDR2 is FQNEAQ (reference sequence). The CDR3 covers 11 residues. The sample consisted of peripheral blood, taken 28 days after the second dose of the MenACWY control vaccine. This sequence joins TRBV7-9 and TRBJ2-1; D ambiguous. The source of this sequence is an adult who received the MenACWY meningococcal vaccine as a control. CDR3: CASSLGPPQFF. The CDR3, as DNA: TGTGCCAGCAGCTTAGGGCCCCCGCAGTTCTTC.